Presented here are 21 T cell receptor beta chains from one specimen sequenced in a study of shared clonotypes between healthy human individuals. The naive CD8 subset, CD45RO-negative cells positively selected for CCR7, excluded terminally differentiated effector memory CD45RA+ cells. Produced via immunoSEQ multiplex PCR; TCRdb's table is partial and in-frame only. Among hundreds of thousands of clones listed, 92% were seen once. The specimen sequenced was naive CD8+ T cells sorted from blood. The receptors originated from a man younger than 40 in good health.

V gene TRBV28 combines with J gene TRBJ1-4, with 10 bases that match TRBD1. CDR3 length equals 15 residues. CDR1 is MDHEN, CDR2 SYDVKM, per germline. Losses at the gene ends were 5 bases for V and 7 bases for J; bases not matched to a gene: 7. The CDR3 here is CASSARDRGSEKLFF. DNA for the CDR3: TGTGCCAGCAGTGCCCGGGACAGGGGCAGTGAAAAACTGTTTTTT. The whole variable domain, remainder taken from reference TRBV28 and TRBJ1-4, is DVKVTQSSRYLVKRTGEKVFLECVQDMDHENMFWYRQDPGLGLRLIYFSYDVKMKEKGDIPEGYSVSREKKERFSLILESASTNQTSMYLCASSARDRGSEKLFFGSGTQLSVL.

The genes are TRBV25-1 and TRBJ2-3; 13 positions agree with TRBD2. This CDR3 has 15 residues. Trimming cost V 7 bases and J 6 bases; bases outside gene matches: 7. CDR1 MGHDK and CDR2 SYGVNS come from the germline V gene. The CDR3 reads CASTPGLAGDDTQYF. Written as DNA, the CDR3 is TGTGCCAGCACCCCCGGACTAGCGGGAGACGATACGCAGTATTTT.

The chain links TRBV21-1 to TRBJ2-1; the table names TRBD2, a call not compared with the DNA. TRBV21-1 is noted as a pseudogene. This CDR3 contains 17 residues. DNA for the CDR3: TGTGCCAGCAGCAAAGGCGGTCTAGCGGGAGGGCCAGGTGAGCAGTTCTTC. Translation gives CASSKGGLAGGPGEQFF.

CDR3 coding DNA: TGTGCCACCAGCAGAGATGCAAGGCAGCTAGACACTGAAGCTTTCTTT. It codes for CATSRDARQLDTEAFF. The chain has TRBV15 and TRBJ1-1; D is unresolved. Germline CDR1 is LNHNV and CDR2 is YYDKDF (reference sequence). V dropped 0 bases and J dropped 3 bases, with 14 bases sitting between them. CDR3 length: 16 residues. Supplemented by reference TRBV15 and TRBJ1-1, the full variable domain reads DAMVIQNPRYQVTQFGKPVTLSCSQTLNHNVMYWYQQKSSQAPKLLFHYYDKDFNNEADTPDNFQSRRPNTSFCFLDIRSPGLGDTAMYLCATSRDARQLDTEAFFGQGTRLTVV.

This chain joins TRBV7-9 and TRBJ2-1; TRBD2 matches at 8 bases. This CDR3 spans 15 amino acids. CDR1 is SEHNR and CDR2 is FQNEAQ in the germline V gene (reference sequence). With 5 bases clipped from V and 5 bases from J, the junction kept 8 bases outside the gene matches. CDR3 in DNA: TGTGCCAGCAGCCGATTGACTAGCGAAGACAATGAGCAGTTCTTC. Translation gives CASSRLTSEDNEQFF.

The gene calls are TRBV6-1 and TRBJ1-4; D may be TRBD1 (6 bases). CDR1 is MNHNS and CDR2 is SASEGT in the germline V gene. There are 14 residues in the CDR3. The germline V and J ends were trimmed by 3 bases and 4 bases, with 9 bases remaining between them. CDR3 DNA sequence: TGTGCCAGCAGTGACTCGGACAGTAATGAAAAACTGTTTTTT. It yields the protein CASSDSDSNEKLFF.

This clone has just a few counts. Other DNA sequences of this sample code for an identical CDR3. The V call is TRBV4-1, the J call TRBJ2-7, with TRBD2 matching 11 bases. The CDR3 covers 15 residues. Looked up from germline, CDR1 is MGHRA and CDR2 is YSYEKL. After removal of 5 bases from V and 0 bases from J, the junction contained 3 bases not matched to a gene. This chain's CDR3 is CASSLTSGSSYEQYF. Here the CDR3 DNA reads TGCGCCAGCAGCTTAACTAGCGGGAGCTCCTACGAGCAGTACTTC.

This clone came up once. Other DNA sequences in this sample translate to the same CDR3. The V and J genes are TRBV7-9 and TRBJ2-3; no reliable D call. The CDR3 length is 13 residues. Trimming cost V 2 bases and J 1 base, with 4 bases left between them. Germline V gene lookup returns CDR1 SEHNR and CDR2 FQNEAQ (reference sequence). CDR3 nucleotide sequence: TGTGCCAGCAGCTTACTGGGCACAGATACGCAGTATTTT. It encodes CASSLLGTDTQYF. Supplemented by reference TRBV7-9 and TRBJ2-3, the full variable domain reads DTGVSQNPRHKITKRGQNVTFRCDPISEHNRLYWYRQTLGQGPEFLTYFQNEAQLEKSRLLSDRFSAERPKGSFSTLEIQRTEQGDSAMYLCASSLLGTDTQYFGPGTRLTVL.

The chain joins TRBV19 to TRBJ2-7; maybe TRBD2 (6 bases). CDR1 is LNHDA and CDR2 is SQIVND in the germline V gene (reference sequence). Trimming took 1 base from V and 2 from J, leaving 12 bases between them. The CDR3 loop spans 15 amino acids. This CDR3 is CASSIGLVSTYEQYF. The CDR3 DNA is TGTGCCAGTAGTATAGGACTAGTTAGTACCTACGAGCAGTACTTC.

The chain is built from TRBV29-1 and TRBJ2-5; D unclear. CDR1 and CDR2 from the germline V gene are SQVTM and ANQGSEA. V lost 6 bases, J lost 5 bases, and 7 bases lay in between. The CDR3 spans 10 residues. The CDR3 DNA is TGCAGCGTCCTGGAGGAGACCCAGTACTTC. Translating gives CSVLEETQYF.

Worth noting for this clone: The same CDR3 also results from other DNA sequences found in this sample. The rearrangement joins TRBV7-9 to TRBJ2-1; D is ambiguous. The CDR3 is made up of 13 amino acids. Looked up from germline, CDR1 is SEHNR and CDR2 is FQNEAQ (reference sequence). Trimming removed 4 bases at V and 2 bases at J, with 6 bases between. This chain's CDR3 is CASSSSTYNEQFF. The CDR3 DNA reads TGTGCCAGCAGCTCCTCCACCTACAATGAGCAGTTCTTC.

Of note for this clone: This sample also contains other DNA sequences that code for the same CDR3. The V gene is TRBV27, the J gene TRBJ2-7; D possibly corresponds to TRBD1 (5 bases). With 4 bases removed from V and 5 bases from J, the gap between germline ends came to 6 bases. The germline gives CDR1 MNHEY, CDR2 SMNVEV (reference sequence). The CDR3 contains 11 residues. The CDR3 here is CASSSGNEQYF. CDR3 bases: TGTGCCAGCAGTTCAGGGAACGAGCAGTACTTC.

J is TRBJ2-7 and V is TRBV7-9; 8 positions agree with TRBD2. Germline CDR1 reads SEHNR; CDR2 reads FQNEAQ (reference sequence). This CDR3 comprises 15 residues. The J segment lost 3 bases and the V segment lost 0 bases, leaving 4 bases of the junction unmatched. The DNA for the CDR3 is TGTGCCAGCAGCTTAGCCGGGACTAGAATCTACGAGCAGTACTTC. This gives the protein CASSLAGTRIYEQYF.

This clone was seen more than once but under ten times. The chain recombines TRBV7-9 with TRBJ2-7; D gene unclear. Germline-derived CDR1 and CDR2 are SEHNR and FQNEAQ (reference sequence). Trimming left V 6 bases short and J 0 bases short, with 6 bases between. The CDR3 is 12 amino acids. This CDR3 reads CASSFVSYEQYF. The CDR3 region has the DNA TGTGCCAGCAGTTTCGTCTCCTACGAGCAGTACTTC.

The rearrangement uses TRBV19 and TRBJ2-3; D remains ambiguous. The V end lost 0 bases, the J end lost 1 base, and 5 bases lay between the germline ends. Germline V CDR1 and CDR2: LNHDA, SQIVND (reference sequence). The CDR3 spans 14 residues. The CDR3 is CASSIDWGTDTQYF. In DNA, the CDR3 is TGTGCCAGTAGTATAGATTGGGGCACAGATACGCAGTATTTT.

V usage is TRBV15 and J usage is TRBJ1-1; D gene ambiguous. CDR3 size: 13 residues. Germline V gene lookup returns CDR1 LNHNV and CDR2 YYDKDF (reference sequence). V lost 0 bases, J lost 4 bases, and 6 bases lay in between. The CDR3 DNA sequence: TGTGCCACCAGCAGAGAAAAGGGCACTGAAGCTTTCTTT. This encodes CATSREKGTEAFF.

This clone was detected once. DNA of the CDR3: TGTGCCAGCAGTTTGCGTCCCCCCAAGGCAGATACGCAGTATTTT. Translating gives CASSLRPPKADTQYF. The chain combines TRBV27 with TRBJ2-3; the D is unclear. V lost 3 bases and J lost 4, with 14 bases in between. The CDR3 runs to 15 residues. The V gene's germline CDR1 is MNHEY and CDR2 SMNVEV (reference sequence).

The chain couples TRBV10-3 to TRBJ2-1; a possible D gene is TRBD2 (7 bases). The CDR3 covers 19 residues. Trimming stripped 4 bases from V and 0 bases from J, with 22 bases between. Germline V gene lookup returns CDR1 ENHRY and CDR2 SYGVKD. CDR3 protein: CAISARNAEGGRSYNEQFF. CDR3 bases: TGTGCCATCAGTGCTCGAAATGCAGAGGGGGGGCGCTCCTACAATGAGCAGTTCTTC.

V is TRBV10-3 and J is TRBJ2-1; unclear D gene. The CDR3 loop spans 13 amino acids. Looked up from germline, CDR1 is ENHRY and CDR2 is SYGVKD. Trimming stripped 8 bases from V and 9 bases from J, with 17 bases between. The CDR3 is CAIASEFKGEQFF. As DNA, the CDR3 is TGTGCCATCGCGTCGGAGTTTAAGGGTGAGCAGTTCTTC.

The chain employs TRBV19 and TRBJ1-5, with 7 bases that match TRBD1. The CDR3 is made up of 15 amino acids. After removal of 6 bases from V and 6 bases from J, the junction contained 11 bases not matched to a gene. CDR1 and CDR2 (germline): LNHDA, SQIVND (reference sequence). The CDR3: CASRPGTDLPQPQHF. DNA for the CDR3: TGTGCCAGTAGGCCTGGGACAGATTTACCTCAGCCCCAGCATTTT.

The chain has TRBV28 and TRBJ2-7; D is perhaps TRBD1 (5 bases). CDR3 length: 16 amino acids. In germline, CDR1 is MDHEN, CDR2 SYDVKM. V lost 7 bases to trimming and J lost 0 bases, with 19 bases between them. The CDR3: CASTIGRDYSSYEQYF. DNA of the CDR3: TGTGCCAGCACCATAGGCAGGGATTACTCCTCCTACGAGCAGTACTTC.